The source of this TCR beta chain is a study of tumor and adjacent non-tumor tissue in lung cancer. In the study overall: Patients comprised eleven to twelve adenocarcinoma, 2 squamous cell carcinoma and 1 small cell lung cancer. On average, productive TCRbeta reads reached about 4.4 million per sample. Study-wide findings and caveats: In normal lung, the top 100 clones were significantly more dominant than in tumor. TCR diversity was significantly greater in tumor than normal lung tissue.

The library came from three nested PCR rounds adapted from ARM-PCR protocols. TCRdb processed the multiplex PCR reads anew with MiXCR; each CDR3 protein has one entry. The repertoire holds 100,000 to 120,000 distinct CDR3 sequences, with 75% to 90% as singletons. RNA was extracted from bulk tissue without any cell sorting. This clonotype was detected only a few times. The antigen is unknown. Sequence at one end of the junction differs from germline and may be a read error. Germline loops: CDR1 SGHTA, CDR2 FQGNSA. The CDR3 is 14 amino acids. The chain is built from TRBV7-2 and TRBJ1-1; D unclear. The material sequenced was lung tumor tissue. The origin of this receptor is a man in his 70s with non-small cell lung cancer. CDR3: CASINGNVNTDAFF. CDR3 coding DNA: TGTGCCAGTATCAACGGGAACGTGAACACTGATGCTTTCTTT.